These T cell receptor beta chains were read from a single sample in a study of beta chain features in type 1 diabetes. Profiled with immunoSEQ multiplex PCR; TCRdb holds only in-frame clones, not every one. This sample yields 250,000 to 400,000 clones, of which approximately 15% are seen a single time; under 8.5% belongs to the top ten. Sequencing was carried out using central memory CD4+ T cells from blood. The receptors shown here come from a man aged 25 to 40 in good health. The CDR3 runs from the conserved cysteine through the conserved F or W. Each record gives: clone size, V gene, J gene, D gene, CDR3 protein, CDR3 DNA. A D gene is named only where the DNA matches it firmly. A row's size may be missing; if present it is once, few, many or a size class.

.	TRBV19	TRBJ1-2	TRBD1	CASSITGGDGYTF	TGTGCCAGTAGTATAACAGGGGGCGATGGCTACACCTTC
few	TRBV18	TRBJ2-3	.	CASSPSVPRAVNTQYF	TGTGCCAGCTCACCATCGGTCCCCCGGGCAGTTAATACGCAGTATTTT
.	TRBV4-3	TRBJ1-4	.	CASSLGIAPTNEKLFF	TGCGCCAGCAGCCTCGGTATCGCCCCAACTAATGAAAAACTGTTTTTT
few	TRBV7-3	TRBJ2-1	.	CASSHRGLSEYNEQFF	TGTGCCAGCAGCCACCGGGGACTTTCAGAATACAATGAGCAGTTCTTC
few	TRBV6-5	TRBJ2-3	.	CASSSRDGYTDTQYF	TGTGCCAGCAGTTCCCGGGACGGATACACAGATACGCAGTATTTT
few	TRBV29-1	TRBJ2-5	.	CSVGVQETQYF	TGCAGCGTTGGAGTGCAGGAGACCCAGTACTTC
.	TRBV5-1	TRBJ2-5	.	CASSLDPASRETQYF	TGCGCCAGCAGCTTGGATCCGGCTTCTAGAGAGACCCAGTACTTC
.	TRBV7-7	TRBJ2-1	TRBD2	CASSLAAGGDNEQFF	TGTGCTAGCAGCTTAGCAGCGGGAGGGGACAATGAGCAGTTCTTC
.	TRBV21-1	TRBJ2-7	.	CARRPGLGLGAYEQYF	TGTGCCAGACGTCCGGGACTAGGTTTGGGTGCCTACGAGCAGTACTTC
few	TRBV2	TRBJ2-2	.	CASSKRDGTGELFF	TGTGCCAGCAGTAAACGGGACGGGACCGGGGAGCTGTTTTTT
few	TRBV20-1	TRBJ2-1	.	CSASSGNEQFF	TGCAGTGCTAGTAGCGGTAATGAGCAGTTCTTC
few	TRBV19	TRBJ2-3	TRBD2	CASSSPTSGTGDTQYF	TGTGCCAGTAGTAGCCCGACTAGCGGGACAGGAGATACGCAGTATTTT